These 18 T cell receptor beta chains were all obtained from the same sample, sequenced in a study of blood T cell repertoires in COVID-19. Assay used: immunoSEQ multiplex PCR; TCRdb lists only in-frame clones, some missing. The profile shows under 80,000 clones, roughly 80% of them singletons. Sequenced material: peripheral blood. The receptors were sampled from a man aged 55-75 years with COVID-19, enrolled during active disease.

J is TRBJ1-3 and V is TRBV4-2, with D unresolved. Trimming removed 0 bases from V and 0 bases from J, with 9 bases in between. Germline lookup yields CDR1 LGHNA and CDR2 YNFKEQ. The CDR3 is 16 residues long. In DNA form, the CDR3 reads TGTGCCAGCAGCCAAGAGTGGGCCGACTCTGGAAACACCATATATTTT. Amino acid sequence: CASSQEWADSGNTIYF.

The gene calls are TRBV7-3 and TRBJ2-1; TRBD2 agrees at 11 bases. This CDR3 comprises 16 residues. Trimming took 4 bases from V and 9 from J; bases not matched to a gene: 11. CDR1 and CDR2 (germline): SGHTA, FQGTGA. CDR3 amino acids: CASSSGTSGWGSEQFF. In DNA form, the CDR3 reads TGTGCCAGCAGCTCGGGGACTAGCGGTTGGGGGAGTGAGCAGTTCTTC.

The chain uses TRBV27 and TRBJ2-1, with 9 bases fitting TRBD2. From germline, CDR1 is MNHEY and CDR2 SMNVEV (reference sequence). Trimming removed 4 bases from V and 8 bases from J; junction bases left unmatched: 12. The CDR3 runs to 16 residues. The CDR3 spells CASSWAPGLARDEQFF. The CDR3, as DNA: TGTGCCAGCAGTTGGGCCCCGGGACTAGCTCGGGATGAGCAGTTCTTC.

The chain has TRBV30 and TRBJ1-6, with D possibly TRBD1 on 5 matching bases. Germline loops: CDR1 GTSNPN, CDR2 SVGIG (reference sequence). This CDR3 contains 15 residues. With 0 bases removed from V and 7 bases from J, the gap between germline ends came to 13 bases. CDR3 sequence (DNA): TGTGCCTGGAGTGTACTTGACAGTCTAAATTCACCCCTCCACTTT. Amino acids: CAWSVLDSLNSPLHF.

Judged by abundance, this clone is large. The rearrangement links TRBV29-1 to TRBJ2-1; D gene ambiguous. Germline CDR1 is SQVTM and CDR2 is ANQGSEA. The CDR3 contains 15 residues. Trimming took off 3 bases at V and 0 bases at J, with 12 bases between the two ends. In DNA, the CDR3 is TGCAGCGTTGAGTTCTACCTAAGCTCCTACAATGAGCAGTTCTTC. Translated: CSVEFYLSSYNEQFF.

Written as DNA, the CDR3 is TGTGCCAGCGGACAGGGGACGGAGGGCTACACCTTC. Its translation: CASGQGTEGYTF. This rearrangement joins TRBV3-1 (or the pseudogene TRBV3-2) to TRBJ1-2; 9 positions agree with TRBD1. The V gene end was trimmed by 8 bases and the J gene end by 8 bases; junction bases not matched to a gene: 6. Germline V gene data show CDR1 as LGHDT and CDR2 as YNNKEL (reference sequence). This CDR3 contains 12 residues.

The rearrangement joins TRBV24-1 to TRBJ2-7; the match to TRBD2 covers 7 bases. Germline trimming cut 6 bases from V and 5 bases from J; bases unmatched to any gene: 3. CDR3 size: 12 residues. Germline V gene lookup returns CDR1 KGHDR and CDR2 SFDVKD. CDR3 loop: CATSRGDDEQYF. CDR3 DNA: TGTGCCACCAGTCGGGGGGACGACGAGCAGTACTTC.

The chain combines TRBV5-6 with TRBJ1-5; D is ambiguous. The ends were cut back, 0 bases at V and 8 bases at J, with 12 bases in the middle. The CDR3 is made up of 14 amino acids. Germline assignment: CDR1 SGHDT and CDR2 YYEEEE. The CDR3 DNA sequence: TGTGCCAGCAGCTTGGGTTTCGGGGAAAAGCCCCAGCATTTT. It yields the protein CASSLGFGEKPQHF.

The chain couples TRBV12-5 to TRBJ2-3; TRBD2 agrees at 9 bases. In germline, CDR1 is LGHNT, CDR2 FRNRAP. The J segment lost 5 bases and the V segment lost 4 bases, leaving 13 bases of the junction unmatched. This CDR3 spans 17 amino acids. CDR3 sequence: CASGSTWAGGQIDTQYF. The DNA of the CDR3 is TGTGCTAGTGGTTCAACTTGGGCGGGGGGGCAGATAGATACGCAGTATTTT.

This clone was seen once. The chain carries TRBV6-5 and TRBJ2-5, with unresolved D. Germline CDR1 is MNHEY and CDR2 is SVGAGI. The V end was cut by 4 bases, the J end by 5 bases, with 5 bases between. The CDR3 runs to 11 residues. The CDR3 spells CASSSGETQYF. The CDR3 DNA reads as TGTGCCAGCAGTTCCGGTGAGACCCAGTACTTC.

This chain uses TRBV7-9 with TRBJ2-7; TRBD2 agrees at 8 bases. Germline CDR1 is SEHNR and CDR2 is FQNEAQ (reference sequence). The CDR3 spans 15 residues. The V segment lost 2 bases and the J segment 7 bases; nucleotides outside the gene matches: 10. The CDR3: CASSLTSGLGGEQYF. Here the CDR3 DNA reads TGTGCCAGCAGCTTAACTAGCGGACTAGGAGGGGAGCAGTACTTC.

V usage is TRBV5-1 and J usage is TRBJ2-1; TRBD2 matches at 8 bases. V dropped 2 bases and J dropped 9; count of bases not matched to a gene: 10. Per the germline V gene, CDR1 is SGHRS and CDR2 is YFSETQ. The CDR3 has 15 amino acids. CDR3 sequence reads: CASSLQSGSSGEQFF. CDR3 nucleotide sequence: TGCGCCAGCAGCTTACAGAGCGGGAGTTCGGGTGAGCAGTTCTTC. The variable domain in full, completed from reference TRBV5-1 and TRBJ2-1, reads KAGVTQTPRYLIKTRGQQVTLSCSPISGHRSVSWYQQTPGQGLQFLFEYFSETQRNKGNFPGRFSGRQFSNSRSEMNVSTLELGDSALYLCASSLQSGSSGEQFFGPGTRLTVL.

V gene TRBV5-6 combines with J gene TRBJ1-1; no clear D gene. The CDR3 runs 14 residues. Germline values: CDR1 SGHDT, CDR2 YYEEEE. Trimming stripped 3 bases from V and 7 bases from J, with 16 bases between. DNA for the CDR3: TGTGCCAGCAGCTCCCGCGGGCCTAAAGGTGAAGCTTTCTTT. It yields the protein CASSSRGPKGEAFF. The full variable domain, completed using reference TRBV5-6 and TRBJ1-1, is DAGVTQSPTHLIKTRGQQVTLRCSPKSGHDTVSWYQQALGQGPQFIFQYYEEEERQRGNFPDRFSGHQFPNYSSELNVNALLLGDSALYLCASSSRGPKGEAFFGQGTRLTVV.

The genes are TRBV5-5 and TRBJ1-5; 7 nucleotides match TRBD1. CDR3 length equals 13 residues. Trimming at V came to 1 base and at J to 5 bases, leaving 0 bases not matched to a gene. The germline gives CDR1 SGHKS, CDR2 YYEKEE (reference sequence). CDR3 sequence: CASSLTGDQPQHF. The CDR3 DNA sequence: TGTGCCAGCAGCTTGACAGGGGATCAGCCCCAGCATTTT. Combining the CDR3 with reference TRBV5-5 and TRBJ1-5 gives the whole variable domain DAGVTQSPTHLIKTRGQQVTLRCSPISGHKSVSWYQQVLGQGPQFIFQYYEKEERGRGNFPDRFSARQFPNYSSELNVNALLLGDSALYLCASSLTGDQPQHFGDGTRLSIL.

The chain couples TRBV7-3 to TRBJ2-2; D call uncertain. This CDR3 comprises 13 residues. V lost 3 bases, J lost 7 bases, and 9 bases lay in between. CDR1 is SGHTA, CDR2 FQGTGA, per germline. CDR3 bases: TGTGCCAGCAGCTTCCGGAGTGGCGGGGAGCTGTTTTTT. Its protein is CASSFRSGGELFF.

CDR3 residues: CASNPGDLSYEQYF. In nucleotides, the CDR3 is TGTGCCAGCAATCCAGGGGACCTATCCTACGAGCAGTACTTC. This chain joins TRBV6-5 and TRBJ2-7, with TRBD1 as a possible D gene (6 bases). V dropped 7 bases and J dropped 1 base, with 14 bases sitting between them. Germline CDR1 and CDR2: MNHEY and SVGAGI. The CDR3 has 14 amino acids.

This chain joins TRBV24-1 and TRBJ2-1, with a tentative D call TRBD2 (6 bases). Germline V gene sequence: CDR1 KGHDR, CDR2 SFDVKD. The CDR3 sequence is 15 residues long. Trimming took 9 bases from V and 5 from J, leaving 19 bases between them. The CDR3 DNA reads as TGTGCCACCGCGAGCTATCTCTCGGGGGACAATGAGCAGTTCTTC. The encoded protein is CATASYLSGDNEQFF.

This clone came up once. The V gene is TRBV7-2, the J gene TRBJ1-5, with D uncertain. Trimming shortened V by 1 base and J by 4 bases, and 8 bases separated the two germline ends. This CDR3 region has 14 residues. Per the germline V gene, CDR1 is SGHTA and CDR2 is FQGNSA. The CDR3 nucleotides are TGTGCCAGCAGCTTAGGTGGCCGAAATCAGCCCCAGCATTTT. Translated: CASSLGGRNQPQHF. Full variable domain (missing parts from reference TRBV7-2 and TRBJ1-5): GAGVSQSPSNKVTEKGKDVELRCDPISGHTALYWYRQSLGQGLEFLIYFQGNSAPDKSGLPSDRFSAERTGGSVSTLTIQRTQQEDSAVYLCASSLGGRNQPQHFGDGTRLSIL.